One and the same sample provided the 21 T cell receptor beta chains below, sequenced in a study of blood T cell repertoires in COVID-19. Sequencing used immunoSEQ multiplex PCR; TCRdb keeps in-frame clones, though not all of them. Seen here are about 140,000 clones, 84% observed once, and the top ten hold 1.5% to 2%. Material: PBMCs or T cells enriched from blood (not recorded which). The receptors here all came from a woman aged 18 to 35 who had been exposed to COVID-19.

This chain uses TRBV6-4 with TRBJ2-1, with D maybe TRBD2 (5 bases). Germline V gene sequence: CDR1 MRHNA, CDR2 SNTAGT. The CDR3 has 15 residues. The V gene lost 2 bases and the J gene lost 5 bases, with 13 bases spanning the gap. CDR3 amino acids: CASSDKDSPHNEQFF. The CDR3 DNA sequence: TGTGCCAGCAGTGACAAGGACTCCCCCCACAATGAGCAGTTCTTC.

The chain employs TRBV28 and TRBJ1-2, with a weak D call TRBD1 (6 bases). This CDR3 comprises 17 residues. The germline V gene encodes CDR1 MDHEN and CDR2 SYDVKM. V lost 5 bases to trimming and J lost 0 bases, with 19 bases between them. In DNA form, the CDR3 reads TGTGCCAGCAGTACACCCTCATCGACAGGTACTAACTATGGCTACACCTTC. It encodes CASSTPSSTGTNYGYTF.

The chain joins TRBV28 to TRBJ2-5, with 7 bases lining up with TRBD1. The CDR3 has 15 amino acids. Trimming at V came to 5 bases and at J to 5 bases, leaving 11 bases not matched to a gene. Germline assignment: CDR1 MDHEN and CDR2 SYDVKM. This chain's CDR3 is CASSPIQGSGETQYF. The CDR3 nucleotides are TGTGCCAGCAGTCCCATACAGGGGTCGGGGGAGACCCAGTACTTC.

The CDR3 DNA sequence: TGTGCCAGCGCGGGCACGAACTCCTACGAGCAGTACTTC. The encoded protein is CASAGTNSYEQYF. This sequence joins TRBV6-5 and TRBJ2-7, with D possibly being TRBD2 (5 bases). V lost 8 bases to trimming and J lost 0 bases, with 11 bases between them. The CDR3 consists of 13 residues. From germline, CDR1 is MNHEY and CDR2 SVGAGI.

This clone was observed a single time. This chain links TRBV28 with TRBJ1-1; the D gene is possibly TRBD1 (6 bases). The V end was cut by 5 bases, the J end by 1 base, with 20 bases between. This CDR3 is 17 amino acids long. From germline, CDR1 is MDHEN and CDR2 SYDVKM. In nucleotides, the CDR3 is TGTGCCAGCAGTGCCTACACAGGGAAGGAAACGAACACTGAAGCTTTCTTT. Residues: CASSAYTGKETNTEAFF.

This rearrangement joins TRBV2 to TRBJ2-1; tentative D call: TRBD2 (6 bases). Germline V gene lookup returns CDR1 SNHLY and CDR2 FYNNEI. There are 16 residues in the CDR3. V dropped 3 bases and J dropped 4 bases, with 16 bases sitting between them. The CDR3 DNA reads as TGTGCCAGCAGTGATGCGCGGTTAGCGGAATACAATGAGCAGTTCTTC. This codes for CASSDARLAEYNEQFF. Combining the CDR3 with reference TRBV2 and TRBJ2-1 gives the whole variable domain EPEVTQTPSHQVTQMGQEVILRCVPISNHLYFYWYRQILGQKVEFLVSFYNNEISEKSEIFDDQFSVERPDGSNFTLKIRSTKLEDSAMYFCASSDARLAEYNEQFFGPGTRLTVL.

V and J are TRBV7-9 and TRBJ2-1, with D perhaps TRBD2 (6 bases). This CDR3 spans 14 amino acids. The germline CDR1 and CDR2 sequences are SEHNR and FQNEAQ (reference sequence). V lost 8 bases and J lost 2, with 13 bases in between. The CDR3 sequence is CASRTLAAYNEQFF. CDR3 bases: TGTGCCAGCCGAACCTTAGCGGCCTACAATGAGCAGTTCTTC.

The V and J genes are TRBV2 and TRBJ2-1; maybe TRBD2 (6 bases). CDR1 is SNHLY, CDR2 FYNNEI, per germline. The CDR3 has 12 amino acids. The V and J ends lost 10 bases and 9 bases respectively, with 16 bases between them. CDR3 bases: TGTGCCACAAACTTACCGGGAGTTGAGCAGTTCTTC. Translation gives CATNLPGVEQFF.

The chain uses TRBV3-1 (or the pseudogene TRBV3-2) and TRBJ2-2; 8 bases map to TRBD1. Germline assignment: CDR1 LGHDT and CDR2 YNNKEL (reference sequence). Trimming at V came to 5 bases and at J to 1 base, leaving 3 bases not matched to a gene. CDR3 length equals 15 residues. The CDR3 DNA sequence: TGTGCCAGCAGCAGACAGGGGCTGAACACCGGGGAGCTGTTTTTT. It is translated as CASSRQGLNTGELFF.

In nucleotides, the CDR3 is TGTGCCAGCAGGATAACAGGGTCACGAGAGACCCAGTACTTC. Its protein product is CASRITGSRETQYF. This chain joins TRBV28 and TRBJ2-5; tentative D call: TRBD1 (6 bases). CDR1 is MDHEN and CDR2 is SYDVKM in the germline V gene. V was cut by 6 bases and J by 4 bases, with 15 bases left in between. This CDR3 has 14 residues.

The CDR3 coding sequence is TGTGCCAGCAGTTTTGGTTTGCGCACAGGAGATACTGAAGCTTTCTTT. It is translated as CASSFGLRTGDTEAFF. This chain links TRBV28 with TRBJ1-1, with D possibly being TRBD1 (5 bases). From germline, CDR1 is MDHEN and CDR2 SYDVKM. The germline V and J ends were trimmed by 3 bases and 5 bases, with 19 bases remaining between them. The CDR3 sequence is 16 residues long.

The chain combines TRBV7-8 with TRBJ1-3; D is unresolved. Trimming shortened V by 1 base and J by 2 bases, and 9 bases separated the two germline ends. Germline V gene lookup returns CDR1 SGHVS and CDR2 FQNEAQ. This CDR3 contains 15 residues. The CDR3 loop reads CASSLGGGTGNTIYF. As DNA, the CDR3 is TGTGCCAGCAGCTTAGGAGGCGGCACTGGAAACACCATATATTTT. The full variable domain, with the rest looked up from reference TRBV7-8 and TRBJ1-3, is GAGVSQSPRYKVAKRGQDVALRCDPISGHVSLFWYQQALGQGPEFLTYFQNEAQLDKSGLPSDRFFAERPEGSVSTLKIQRTQQEDSAVYLCASSLGGGTGNTIYFGEGSWLTVV.

V usage is TRBV28 and J usage is TRBJ2-3, with 7 bases aligning to TRBD2. V shed 3 bases and J 2 bases; nucleotides not matched to a gene: 8. This CDR3 region has 16 residues. The germline V gene encodes CDR1 MDHEN and CDR2 SYDVKM. CDR3 coding DNA: TGTGCCAGCAGTTTCGGGCTAGCGGAAATCACAGATACGCAGTATTTT. Translating gives CASSFGLAEITDTQYF.

This chain uses TRBV28 with TRBJ2-2; 7 bases line up with TRBD2. Germline V gene data show CDR1 as MDHEN and CDR2 as SYDVKM. CDR3 length equals 14 residues. Losses at the gene ends were 6 bases for V and 3 bases for J; bases not matched to a gene: 4. This CDR3 is CASRGTIDTGELFF. The CDR3 coding sequence is TGTGCCAGCAGAGGGACTATCGACACCGGGGAGCTGTTTTTT.

The chain joins TRBV2 to TRBJ2-5; 9 nucleotides line up with TRBD2. The junction had 3 bases not matched to a gene; V was cut back by 2 bases and J by 5 bases. CDR3 length: 14 amino acids. Germline CDR1 reads SNHLY; CDR2 reads FYNNEI. CDR3 DNA: TGTGCCAGCAGTGAACAGGGACTAGCTGAGACCCAGTACTTC. It translates to CASSEQGLAETQYF.

V and J are TRBV30 and TRBJ1-4; D not certain. The V end was cut by 3 bases, the J end by 0 bases, with 2 bases between. This CDR3 comprises 12 residues. Germline CDR1 GTSNPN, CDR2 SVGIG (reference sequence). The CDR3 DNA is TGTGCCTGGAGCGCAACTAATGAAAAACTGTTTTTT. Residues: CAWSATNEKLFF. The full variable domain, with the rest looked up from reference TRBV30 and TRBJ1-4, is SQTIHQWPATLVQPVGSPLSLECTVEGTSNPNLYWYRQAAGRGLQLLFYSVGIGQISSEVPQNLSASRPQDRQFILSSKKLLLSDSGFYLCAWSATNEKLFFGSGTQLSVL.

This clone is medium-sized (0.01 to 0.1%) in the sample. V gene TRBV6-6 combines with J gene TRBJ1-1, with D unclear. Between the trimmed V and J ends, which lost 0 bases and 1 base, there was a span of 9 bases. Germline V lookup: CDR1 MNHNY, CDR2 SVGAGI (reference sequence). The CDR3 has 15 amino acids. CDR3 sequence: CASSYSWSSNTEAFF. CDR3 sequence (DNA): TGTGCCAGCAGTTACTCTTGGAGCTCGAACACTGAAGCTTTCTTT.

The chain couples TRBV5-5 to TRBJ1-6; 7 nucleotides agree with TRBD1. Germline V CDR1 and CDR2: SGHKS, YYEKEE (reference sequence). The CDR3 has 15 residues. V gave up 3 bases and J gave up 7 bases; unmatched junction bases: 7. The CDR3 spells CASSSRQGVNSPLHF. Here the CDR3 DNA reads TGTGCCAGCAGCTCCAGACAGGGAGTAAATTCACCCCTCCACTTT.

In this sample, this clone turned up once. The V call is TRBV19, the J call TRBJ1-5, with D perhaps TRBD1 (6 bases). Per the germline V gene, CDR1 is LNHDA and CDR2 is SQIVND (reference sequence). The CDR3 covers 13 residues. Between the trimmed V and J ends, which lost 7 bases and 6 bases, there was a span of 13 bases. The CDR3: CASTTGTSQPQHF. The DNA for the CDR3 is TGTGCCAGTACTACCGGGACAAGTCAGCCCCAGCATTTT.

J is TRBJ1-5 and V is TRBV19, with D possibly being TRBD1 (5 bases). Looked up from germline, CDR1 is LNHDA and CDR2 is SQIVND (reference sequence). This CDR3 is built from 15 residues. V lost 2 bases to trimming and J lost 0 bases, with 8 bases between them. The CDR3 is CASSISTGSNQPQHF. DNA for the CDR3: TGTGCCAGTAGTATAAGCACAGGTAGCAATCAGCCCCAGCATTTT.

J is TRBJ2-3 and V is TRBV4-2, with 11 bases that match TRBD2. V gave up 0 bases and J gave up 2 bases; unmatched junction bases: 10. This CDR3 comprises 19 residues. Looked up from germline, CDR1 is LGHNA and CDR2 is YNFKEQ. CDR3 DNA sequence: TGTGCCAGCAGCCAAGAAAGACTAGCGGGGACCTCTGACACAGATACGCAGTATTTT. This codes for CASSQERLAGTSDTDTQYF.